The T cell receptor beta chain under discussion was sequenced for a study of blood T cell repertoires in COVID-19. Germline CDR1 and CDR2: SGHTA and FQGNSA. Trimming left V 1 base short and J 7 bases short, with 15 bases between. There are 15 residues in the CDR3. Data came from immunoSEQ multiplex PCR; TCRdb stores just in-frame clones and leaves some out. The sample consists of about 140,000 clones, roughly 89% of them appearing once. For recovered donors of Cohort 3, there were two negative PCRs, clearance, or symptom resolution. Sequencing was carried out using PBMCs or T cells enriched from blood (not recorded which). This clonotype originated in a man in his forties or fifties who had recovered from COVID-19. V gene TRBV7-2 combines with J gene TRBJ2-3; the D gene is possibly TRBD2 (6 bases). CDR3 DNA: TGTGCCAGCAGCTTAGACAGCGGGCGGGCGAATACGCAGTATTTT. It is translated as CASSLDSGRANTQYF.